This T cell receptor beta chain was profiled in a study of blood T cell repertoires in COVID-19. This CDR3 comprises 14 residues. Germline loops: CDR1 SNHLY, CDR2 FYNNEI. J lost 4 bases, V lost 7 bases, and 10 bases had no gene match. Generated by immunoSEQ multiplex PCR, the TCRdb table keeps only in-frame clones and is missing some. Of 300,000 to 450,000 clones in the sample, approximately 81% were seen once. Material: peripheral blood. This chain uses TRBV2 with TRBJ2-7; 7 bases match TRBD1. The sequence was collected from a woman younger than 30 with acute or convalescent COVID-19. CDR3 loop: CASTFDRVDYEQYF. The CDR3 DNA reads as TGTGCCAGCACCTTCGACAGGGTGGATTACGAGCAGTACTTC.